One sample yielded the 8 T cell receptor beta chains listed below, sequenced in a study of cytomegalovirus exposure and HLA in healthy donors. PCR involved 60 Vbeta and 13 Jbeta primers. Profiled with immunoSEQ multiplex PCR; TCRdb holds only in-frame clones, not every one. The repertoire consists of some 170,000 clones, with roughly four fifths occurring once and the leading ten covering about 13%. The sample taken for sequencing was PBMCs. Source of these receptors: a woman aged 45-65 years in good health and CMV-seronegative.

This clone was detected a few times. This rearrangement joins TRBV9 to TRBJ2-7; a weak D match, TRBD1 (5 bases). Germline lookup yields CDR1 SGDLS and CDR2 YYNGEE. The CDR3 runs 14 residues. V was pared by 4 bases and J by 2 bases, with 13 bases between. CDR3 nucleotide sequence: TGTGCCAGCAGCCAAGGGGATCACGCCTACGAGCAGTACTTC. It codes for CASSQGDHAYEQYF. Together with reference TRBV9 and TRBJ2-7, the CDR3 gives the full variable domain: DSGVTQTPKHLITATGQRVTLRCSPRSGDLSVYWYQQSLDQGLQFLIQYYNGEERAKGNILERFSAQQFPDLHSELNLSSLELGDSALYFCASSQGDHAYEQYFGPGTRLTVT.

The CDR3 bases are TGTGCCAGCAGCTTAGACAGGGGCTCCTACAATGAGCAGTTCTTC. Translated, it gives CASSLDRGSYNEQFF. The genes are TRBV7-9 and TRBJ2-1; 7 bases line up with TRBD1. This CDR3 has 15 residues. Germline V gene data show CDR1 as SEHNR and CDR2 as FQNEAQ (reference sequence). With 1 base clipped from V and 0 bases from J, the junction kept 0 bases outside the gene matches.

A single count supports this clone. The CDR3 nucleotides are TGTGCCAGCAGTGATCGGACTAATGAGCAGTTCTTC. Translating it yields CASSDRTNEQFF. The gene calls are TRBV2 and TRBJ2-1, with D tentatively TRBD2 (5 bases). This CDR3 contains 12 residues. Trimming cost V 3 bases and J 7 bases, with 7 bases left between them. The germline CDR1 and CDR2 sequences are SNHLY and FYNNEI. Based on the CDR3 plus reference TRBV2 and TRBJ2-1, the full variable domain is EPEVTQTPSHQVTQMGQEVILRCVPISNHLYFYWYRQILGQKVEFLVSFYNNEISEKSEIFDDQFSVERPDGSNFTLKIRSTKLEDSAMYFCASSDRTNEQFFGPGTRLTVL.

A single count supports this clone. This specimen includes other DNA sequences encoding the same CDR3. The chain uses TRBV5-1 and TRBJ1-1; no firm D call. With 0 bases removed from V and 1 base from J, the gap between germline ends came to 7 bases. This CDR3 has 14 residues. Germline V gene data show CDR1 as SGHRS and CDR2 as YFSETQ. DNA of the CDR3: TGCGCCAGCAGCTTGGAACCGGGGAACACTGAAGCTTTCTTT. As protein: CASSLEPGNTEAFF.

The CDR3 sequence is CASQLGRNTEAFF. The CDR3 region has the DNA TGTGCCAGCCAGTTGGGGAGGAACACTGAAGCTTTCTTT. This sequence joins TRBV25-1 and TRBJ1-1; D is unresolved. V gave up 8 bases and J gave up 1 base, with 11 bases separating them. Germline CDR1 and CDR2: MGHDK and SYGVNS. The CDR3 is made up of 13 amino acids.

V is TRBV5-1 and J is TRBJ2-1; tentatively, D is TRBD1 (5 bases). The CDR3 sequence is 13 residues long. Germline V gives CDR1 SGHRS, CDR2 YFSETQ. The germline V and J ends were trimmed by 5 bases and 5 bases, with 11 bases remaining between them. The CDR3 nucleotides read TGCGCCAGCAGATTGTCAGGGAACAATGAGCAGTTCTTC. Its protein product is CASRLSGNNEQFF. The variable domain in full, with the rest retrieved from reference TRBV5-1 and TRBJ2-1, is KAGVTQTPRYLIKTRGQQVTLSCSPISGHRSVSWYQQTPGQGLQFLFEYFSETQRNKGNFPGRFSGRQFSNSRSEMNVSTLELGDSALYLCASRLSGNNEQFFGPGTRLTVL.

This clone was detected only once. The rearrangement links TRBV6-9 to TRBJ1-1; TRBD1 matches at 12 bases. Germline CDR1 and CDR2: MNHGY and SVAAGI. The V gene end was trimmed by 4 bases and the J gene end by 0 bases; junction bases not matched to a gene: 9. CDR3 size: 18 residues. The CDR3: CASSLGTGGGWMNTEAFF. CDR3 DNA: TGTGCCAGCAGTTTGGGGACAGGGGGCGGATGGATGAACACTGAAGCTTTCTTT.

This rearrangement joins TRBV7-2 to TRBJ1-1; a weak D match, TRBD1 (5 bases). The V gene's germline CDR1 is SGHTA and CDR2 FQGNSA. The CDR3 is made up of 15 amino acids. Trimming removed 0 bases at V and 1 base at J, with 9 bases between. As DNA, the CDR3 is TGTGCCAGCAGCTTAGCTCCAGGGAAGAACACTGAAGCTTTCTTT. It specifies CASSLAPGKNTEAFF.